These 19 T cell receptor beta chains originate from one sample sequenced in a study of blood T cells in healthy people across ages. Combining a sample-barcoded 5' primer with a J-beta primer mix, a second PCR ran for roughly 7 to 12 cycles. A single record per CDR3 protein comes from TCRdb applying MiXCR to the 5' RACE reads. This sample yields about 1.1 million distinct CDR3 sequences, of which less than 45% are seen a single time; about an eighth belongs to the top ten. Sequencing was done on a sample of blood. Every receptor here comes from a man younger than 35 in good health.

This clonotype has more than one count but fewer than ten. The rearrangement joins TRBV20-1 to TRBJ2-3; 8 bases fit TRBD2. From germline, CDR1 is DFQATT and CDR2 SNEGSKA (reference sequence). The CDR3 contains 14 residues. V dropped 5 bases and J dropped 5; count of bases not matched to a gene: 9. CDR3 sequence reads: CSAEWRGAGDTQYF. The CDR3, as DNA: TGCAGTGCTGAGTGGCGGGGGGCGGGAGATACGCAGTATTTT.

A few counts support this clonotype. This chain joins TRBV27 and TRBJ1-2, with D perhaps TRBD1 (6 bases). This CDR3 is 19 amino acids long. Germline CDR1 reads MNHEY; CDR2 reads SMNVEV (reference sequence). Trimming pared 2 bases from V and 4 bases from J, leaving 26 bases between. CDR3 sequence (DNA): TGTGCCAGCAGTTTAAGGGTTGGGGCCAGGGGCGCTCTTTCCTATGGCTACACCTTC. It yields the protein CASSLRVGARGALSYGYTF.

This clonotype was observed many times. This chain uses TRBV12-3 or TRBV12-4 with TRBJ1-1; D may be TRBD1 (6 bases). V lost 6 bases, J lost 4 bases, and 12 bases lay in between. This CDR3 contains 13 residues. The CDR3 sequence: CASRIQGGTEAFF. The CDR3 nucleotides read TGTGCCAGCAGAATACAGGGTGGCACTGAAGCTTTCTTT.

About this clonotype itself: The junction differs from germline at one of its ends, possibly a read error. J is TRBJ1-1 and V is TRBV7-9, with TRBD1 matching over 7 bases. This CDR3 has 14 residues. CDR1 and CDR2 from the germline V gene are SEHNR and FQNEAQ (reference sequence). CDR3: CASSTRQGTTEAYF. The DNA of the CDR3 is TGTGCCAGCAGCACCCGACAGGGTACCACTGAAGCTTACTTT.

This clonotype was observed at least ten times. The chain recombines TRBV10-3 with TRBJ2-3, with 10 bases that match TRBD2. V lost 4 bases and J lost 2; bases outside the gene matches: 9. The CDR3 length is 17 residues. The germline CDR1 and CDR2 sequences are ENHRY and SYGVKD. The CDR3 protein is CAISGSGGTHLTDTQYF. The CDR3 DNA reads TGTGCCATCAGTGGTAGCGGGGGGACGCACCTCACAGATACGCAGTATTTT.

The rearrangement uses TRBV27 and TRBJ1-1; TRBD1 might be the D (5 bases). The germline gives CDR1 MNHEY, CDR2 SMNVEV (reference sequence). The CDR3 contains 14 residues. Trimming took off 5 bases at V and 2 bases at J, with 12 bases between the two ends. The CDR3 spells CASSLQAPNTEAFF. In nucleotides, the CDR3 is TGTGCCAGCAGTCTACAGGCGCCCAACACTGAAGCTTTCTTT.

This clonotype was counted a few times. This chain links TRBV4-2 with TRBJ2-1, with TRBD2 matching over 8 bases. The CDR3 consists of 17 residues. The germline V gene encodes CDR1 LGHNA and CDR2 YNFKEQ. The trim removed 0 bases at V and 2 bases at J, leaving 6 bases unmatched. CDR3 residues: CASSQEFGGGAYNEQFF. In nucleotides, the CDR3 is TGTGCCAGCAGCCAAGAGTTCGGGGGGGGAGCCTACAATGAGCAGTTCTTC.

This clonotype was seen many times. A junction end diverges from the germline sequence, so it may reflect a read error. This chain uses TRBV5-1 with TRBJ2-1; possibly TRBD2 for D (5 bases). In germline, CDR1 is SGHRS, CDR2 YFSETQ. The CDR3 is made up of 12 amino acids. The CDR3 protein is CASSSSGNEQFF. CDR3 in DNA: TGTGCCAGCAGCTCGTCGGGGAATGAGCAGTTCTTC.

This clonotype was seen repeatedly, ten times or more. The chain joins TRBV25-1 to TRBJ2-1; D is perhaps TRBD2 (5 bases). Germline V lookup: CDR1 MGHDK, CDR2 SYGVNS. The CDR3 loop spans 17 amino acids. With 3 bases removed from V and 0 bases from J, the gap between germline ends came to 15 bases. In DNA form, the CDR3 reads TGTGCCAGCAGTGAGAAAATGGGGAGCGGCTCCTACAATGAGCAGTTCTTC. Translated: CASSEKMGSGSYNEQFF.

This chain uses TRBV27 with TRBJ2-4; TRBD2 matches at 8 bases. Germline V gene sequence: CDR1 MNHEY, CDR2 SMNVEV (reference sequence). This CDR3 comprises 14 residues. Trimming took 4 bases from V and 6 from J; bases not matched to a gene: 5. The CDR3 reads CASSSGTSVNIQYF. The CDR3 DNA is TGTGCCAGCAGTTCCGGGACTAGTGTAAACATTCAGTACTTC.

The V and J genes are TRBV2 and TRBJ2-1; 7 bases match TRBD2. This CDR3 region has 14 residues. Per the germline V gene, CDR1 is SNHLY and CDR2 is FYNNEI. V was pared by 4 bases and J by 7 bases, with 7 bases of the junction left unmatched. CDR3 amino acids: CASSVRLARNEQFF. CDR3 in DNA: TGTGCCAGCAGTGTCCGACTAGCTCGGAATGAGCAGTTCTTC.

The chain joins TRBV28 to TRBJ2-3, with D perhaps matching TRBD1 (5 bases). V was pared by 2 bases and J by 5 bases, with 11 bases between. The CDR3 is 14 amino acids. CDR1 and CDR2 from the germline V gene are MDHEN and SYDVKM. The CDR3: CASSLARAGDTQYF. In DNA form, the CDR3 reads TGTGCCAGCAGTTTAGCCAGGGCAGGAGATACGCAGTATTTT.

V is TRBV3-1 and J is TRBJ2-1; D is possibly TRBD1 (5 bases). The CDR3 spans 16 residues. Germline values: CDR1 LGHDT, CDR2 YNNKEL (reference sequence). Between the trimmed V and J ends, which lost 4 bases and 0 bases, there was a span of 13 bases. The CDR3 bases are TGTGCCAGCAGCCCCAGGGTTGCAAGCTCCTACAATGAGCAGTTCTTC. This sequence encodes CASSPRVASSYNEQFF.

The chain joins TRBV4-1 to TRBJ1-6; D gene unclear. V lost 0 bases to trimming and J lost 8 bases, with 8 bases between them. Germline V gene data show CDR1 as MGHRA and CDR2 as YSYEKL. The CDR3 length is 14 residues. CDR3 loop: CASSQEIRDSPLHF. For the CDR3, the DNA is TGCGCCAGCAGCCAAGAGATCCGGGATTCACCCCTCCACTTT.

The chain combines TRBV25-1 with TRBJ1-4; 7 bases agree with TRBD1. Trimming cost V 5 bases and J 6 bases; bases outside gene matches: 12. Germline CDR1 reads MGHDK; CDR2 reads SYGVNS. CDR3 length: 16 amino acids. The CDR3 loop reads CASSPSSQGIYEKLFF. The CDR3 DNA is TGTGCCAGCAGTCCGAGCTCACAGGGGATATATGAAAAACTGTTTTTT.

V usage is TRBV24-1 and J usage is TRBJ2-3; D may match TRBD1 or TRBD2 (5 bases each). The CDR3 length is 22 residues. Germline assignment: CDR1 KGHDR and CDR2 SFDVKD. V lost 4 bases to trimming and J lost 7 bases, with 38 bases between them. The DNA for the CDR3 is TGTGCCACCAGTGACCCGGTTCCCAGGGAGTTGGGAGACGGGAACGGAAGGTATACGCAGTATTTT. It is translated as CATSDPVPRELGDGNGRYTQYF.

This clonotype was recorded a few times. J is TRBJ2-7 and V is TRBV29-1; unclear D gene. CDR1 is SQVTM, CDR2 ANQGSEA, per germline. Deletions cut 1 base from V and 1 base from J, with 11 bases between. The CDR3 loop spans 14 amino acids. The chain's CDR3 is CSVEGRLGSYEQYF. CDR3 sequence (DNA): TGCAGCGTTGAAGGCAGGCTGGGGTCCTACGAGCAGTACTTC.

This clonotype was observed a handful of times. The J gene is TRBJ2-7, the V gene TRBV3-1; D unclear. V dropped 0 bases and J dropped 2 bases, with 8 bases sitting between them. The germline V gene has CDR1 LGHDT and CDR2 YNNKEL (reference sequence). This CDR3 contains 14 residues. CDR3 in amino acids: CASSQDTATYEQYF. The CDR3 region has the DNA TGTGCCAGCAGCCAAGATACGGCTACCTACGAGCAGTACTTC.

The CDR3 loop is CASSPQPSRGYGYTF. CDR3 in DNA: TGCGCCAGCAGCCCCCAGCCCAGCAGAGGCTATGGCTACACCTTC. The chain employs TRBV4-3 and TRBJ1-2; D unclear. Trimming cost V 4 bases and J 4 bases, with 16 bases left between them. Germline-derived CDR1 and CDR2 are LGHNA and YSLEER. The CDR3 is made up of 15 amino acids.